Detailed here is one T cell receptor beta chain. The germline V gene has CDR1 SEHNR and CDR2 FQNEAQ (reference sequence). The CDR3 is 14 amino acids. V was shortened by 5 bases and J by 4 bases, with 12 bases between the two germline ends. Authors' processing steps: Amplification from reference gene primers served as the basis for estimated nucleated cell counts. TCRdb's copy holds only in-frame clones and misses some; the assay was immunoSEQ multiplex PCR. V and J calls and clone size are those listed in that table; D and trimming were worked out from the DNA. The sample includes under 300,000 clones, approximately 86% of them seen just once. The entry originates in a study of blood T cell repertoires in COVID-19. As for the study in general: Spain, Italy and the United States supplied samples that represented acute and convalescent COVID-19. In each case, the material was cDNA or gDNA derived from T cells, B-cell-depleted T cells, or PBMCs.

Material for sequencing was peripheral blood. This TCR was recovered from a woman between 65 and 79 years old with active or convalescent COVID-19. The rearrangement links TRBV7-9 to TRBJ2-1, with TRBD2 as a possible D gene (5 bases). The CDR3 protein is CASSRSGSYNEQFF. The DNA of the CDR3 is TGTGCCAGCAGCCGGTCGGGATCTTACAATGAGCAGTTCTTC. Combining the CDR3 with reference TRBV7-9 and TRBJ2-1 gives the whole variable domain DTGVSQNPRHKITKRGQNVTFRCDPISEHNRLYWYRQTLGQGPEFLTYFQNEAQLEKSRLLSDRFSAERPKGSFSTLEIQRTEQGDSAMYLCASSRSGSYNEQFFGPGTRLTVL.